The 11 T cell receptor beta chains below come from one sample, sequenced in a study of Ad26.COV2.S vaccination and SARS-CoV-2 variants (dated by TCRdb to about 2021). Receptor amplification or capture employed the immunoSEQ multiplex PCR assay. TCRdb stores this immuneACCESS table with in-frame sequences only. Part of the clones is absent; in the studies checked, under half of the shortfall reflects unresolved V genes, and no reason is known for the rest. This sample lists about 450,000 clones; 89% were detected once. Over 2% of the sample rests with the top ten. This specimen's treatment or condition label, interpreted: roughly 18 received Ad26.COV2.S at low or high dose, single or two shots; a few received placebo; per-sample allocation not given. For vaccine and placebo recipients, repertoires were sequenced using samples collected on day 63 after the first injection. This specimen consisted of peripheral blood, obtained in a trial of Ad26.COV2.S vaccine versus placebo. These receptors were obtained from a person between 18 and 65 years old who received the Ad26.COV2.S COVID-19 vaccine or a placebo.

This sequence joins TRBV29-1 and TRBJ2-1; 14 positions match TRBD2. This CDR3 contains 16 residues. J lost 1 base, V lost 6 bases, and 5 bases had no gene match. Germline-derived CDR1 and CDR2 are SQVTM and ANQGSEA. CDR3 residues: CSVAGTSGRSYNEQFF. As DNA, the CDR3 is TGCAGCGTGGCGGGGACTAGCGGGAGATCCTACAATGAGCAGTTCTTC.

This clone came up a few times. V gene TRBV27 combines with J gene TRBJ2-5, with TRBD2 identical over 9 bases. Germline assignment: CDR1 MNHEY and CDR2 SMNVEV (reference sequence). This CDR3 spans 16 amino acids. J lost 4 bases, V lost 2 bases, and 8 bases had no gene match. DNA of the CDR3: TGTGCCAGCAGTTTAGACAGCGGACTAGCGCGAGAGACCCAGTACTTC. Translating gives CASSLDSGLARETQYF.

This clone was counted a few times. V is TRBV21-1 and J is TRBJ2-7. TRBV21-1 is classified as a pseudogene. This CDR3 is 13 amino acids long. The CDR3 DNA is TGTGCCAGCAGCAATTTAAGCTCCTACGAGCAGTACGTC. Protein product: CASSNLSSYEQYV.

V usage is TRBV2 and J usage is TRBJ2-1, with no clear D. Germline-derived CDR1 and CDR2 are SNHLY and FYNNEI. CDR3 length equals 14 residues. V was cut by 4 bases and J by 7 bases, with 14 bases left in between. The CDR3 DNA reads as TGTGCCAGCAGTGGGTGGGGTGCTAGGAATGAGCAGTTCTTC. Encoded protein: CASSGWGARNEQFF.

V gene TRBV20-1 combines with J gene TRBJ2-3; tentatively, D is TRBD1 or TRBD2 (5 bases each). Germline lookup yields CDR1 DFQATT and CDR2 SNEGSKA (reference sequence). The CDR3 covers 15 residues. V was shortened by 3 bases and J by 0 bases, with 13 bases between the two germline ends. CDR3 in DNA: TGCAGTGCTAGTCGTCAGGGAGCTAGCACAGATACGCAGTATTTT. It encodes CSASRQGASTDTQYF.

The V call is TRBV5-1, the J call TRBJ2-7; TRBD1 agrees at 7 bases. Germline assignment: CDR1 SGHRS and CDR2 YFSETQ. The CDR3 contains 13 residues. The V segment lost 9 bases and the J segment 3 bases; nucleotides outside the gene matches: 9. The CDR3, as DNA: TGCGCCACCCGTATGGGACAGAACTACGAGCAGTACTTC. As protein: CATRMGQNYEQYF.

CDR3: CASSLLSGGANYGYTF. CDR3 bases: TGCGCCAGCAGCTTGCTGTCAGGGGGCGCGAACTATGGCTACACCTTC. The V call is TRBV5-1, the J call TRBJ1-2, with 8 bases matching TRBD1. The CDR3 covers 16 residues. Trimming cost V 1 base and J 2 bases; bases outside gene matches: 7. Germline V lookup: CDR1 SGHRS, CDR2 YFSETQ.

V usage is TRBV25-1 and J usage is TRBJ2-1; 9 bases map to TRBD1. V was clipped by 5 bases and J by 10 bases; unmatched bases: 9. Germline V gene data show CDR1 as MGHDK and CDR2 as SYGVNS. The CDR3 extends over 14 amino acids. CDR3 in amino acids: CASSSGTGWGEQFF. CDR3 bases: TGTGCCAGCAGTTCCGGGACAGGGTGGGGCGAGCAGTTCTTC.

J is TRBJ1-1 and V is TRBV2; 8 nucleotides match TRBD1. The CDR3 length is 16 residues. The V gene end was trimmed by 2 bases and the J gene end by 4 bases; junction bases not matched to a gene: 9. Germline-derived CDR1 and CDR2 are SNHLY and FYNNEI. The CDR3 bases are TGTGCCAGCAGTGAAATAAAACAGGGGGTCGGCACTGAAGCTTTCTTT. Protein: CASSEIKQGVGTEAFF.

This chain connects TRBV6-5 to TRBJ1-4; D unclear. The CDR3 runs to 14 residues. The germline V gene has CDR1 MNHEY and CDR2 SVGAGI. Trimming took 7 bases from V and 5 from J, leaving 14 bases between them. CDR3 nucleotides: TGTGCCAGCACGAAGGTGATAATCAATGAAAAACTGTTTTTT. The encoded protein is CASTKVIINEKLFF.

V gene TRBV3-1 (or the pseudogene TRBV3-2) combines with J gene TRBJ2-5; the D is unclear. Germline assignment: CDR1 LGHDT and CDR2 YNNKEL (reference sequence). V was shortened by 3 bases and J by 4 bases, with 6 bases between the two germline ends. The length of the CDR3 is 12 residues. The CDR3 spells CASSHHGETQYF. The CDR3 coding sequence is TGTGCCAGCAGCCACCACGGAGAGACCCAGTACTTC.